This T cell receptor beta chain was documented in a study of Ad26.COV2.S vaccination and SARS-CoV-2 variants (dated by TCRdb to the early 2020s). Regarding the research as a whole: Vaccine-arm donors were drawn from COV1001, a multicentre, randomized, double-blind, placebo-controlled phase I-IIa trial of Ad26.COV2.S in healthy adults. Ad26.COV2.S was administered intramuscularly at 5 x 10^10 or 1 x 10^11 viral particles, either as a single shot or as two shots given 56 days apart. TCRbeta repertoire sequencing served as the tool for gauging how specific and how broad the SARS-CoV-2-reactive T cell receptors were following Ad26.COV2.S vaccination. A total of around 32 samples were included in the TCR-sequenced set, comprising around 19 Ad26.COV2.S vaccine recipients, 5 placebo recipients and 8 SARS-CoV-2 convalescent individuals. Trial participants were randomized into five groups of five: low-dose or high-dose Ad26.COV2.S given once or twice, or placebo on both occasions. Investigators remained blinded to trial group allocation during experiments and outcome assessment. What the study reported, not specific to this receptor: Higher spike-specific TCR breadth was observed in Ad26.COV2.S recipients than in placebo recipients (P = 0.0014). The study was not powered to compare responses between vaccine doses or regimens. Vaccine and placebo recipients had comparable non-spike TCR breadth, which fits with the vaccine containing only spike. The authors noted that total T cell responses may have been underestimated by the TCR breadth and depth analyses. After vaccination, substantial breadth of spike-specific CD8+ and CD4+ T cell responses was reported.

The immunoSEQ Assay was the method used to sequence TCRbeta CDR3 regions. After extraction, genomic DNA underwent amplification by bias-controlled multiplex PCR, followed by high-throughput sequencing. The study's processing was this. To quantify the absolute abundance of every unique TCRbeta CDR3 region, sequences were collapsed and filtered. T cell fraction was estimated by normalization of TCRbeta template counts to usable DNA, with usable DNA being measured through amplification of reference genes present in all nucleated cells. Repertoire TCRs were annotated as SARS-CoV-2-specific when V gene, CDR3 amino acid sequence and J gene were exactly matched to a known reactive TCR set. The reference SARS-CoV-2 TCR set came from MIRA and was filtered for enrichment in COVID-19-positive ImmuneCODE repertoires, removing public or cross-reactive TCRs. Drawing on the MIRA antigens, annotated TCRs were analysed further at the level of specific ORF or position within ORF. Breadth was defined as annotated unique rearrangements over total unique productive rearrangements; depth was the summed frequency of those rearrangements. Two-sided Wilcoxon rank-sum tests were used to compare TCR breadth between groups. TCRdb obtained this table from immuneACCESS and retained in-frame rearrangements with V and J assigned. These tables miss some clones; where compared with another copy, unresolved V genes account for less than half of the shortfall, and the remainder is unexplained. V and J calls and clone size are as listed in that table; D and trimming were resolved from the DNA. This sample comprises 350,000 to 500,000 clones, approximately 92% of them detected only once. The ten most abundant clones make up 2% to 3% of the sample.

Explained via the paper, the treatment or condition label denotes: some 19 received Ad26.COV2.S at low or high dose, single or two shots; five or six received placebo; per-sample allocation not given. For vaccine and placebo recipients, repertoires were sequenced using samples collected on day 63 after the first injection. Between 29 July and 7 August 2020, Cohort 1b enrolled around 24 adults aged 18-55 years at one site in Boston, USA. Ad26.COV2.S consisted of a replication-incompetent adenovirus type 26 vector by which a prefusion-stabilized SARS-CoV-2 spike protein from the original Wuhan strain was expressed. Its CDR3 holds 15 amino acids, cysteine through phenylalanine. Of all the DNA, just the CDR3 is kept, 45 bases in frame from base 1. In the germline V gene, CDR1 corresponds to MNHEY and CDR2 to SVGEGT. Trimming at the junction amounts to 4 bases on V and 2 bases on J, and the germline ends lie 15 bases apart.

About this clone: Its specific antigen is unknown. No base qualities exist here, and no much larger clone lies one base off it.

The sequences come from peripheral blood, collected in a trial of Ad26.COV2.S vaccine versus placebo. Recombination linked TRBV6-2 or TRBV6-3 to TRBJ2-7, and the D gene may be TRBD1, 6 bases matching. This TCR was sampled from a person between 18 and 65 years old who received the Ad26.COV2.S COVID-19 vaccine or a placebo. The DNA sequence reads TGTGCCAGCAGTTCGAGACAGGCAGGGGCCTACGAGCAGTACTTC. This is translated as CASSSRQAGAYEQYF.